The sequence of this T cell receptor beta chain was determined in a study of blood T cell repertoires in COVID-19. Overall study: Italy, Spain and the United States were the sources of the convalescent and acute COVID-19 samples.

The V gene end was trimmed by 0 bases and the J gene end by 5 bases; junction bases not matched to a gene: 7. This CDR3 comprises 17 residues. Germline V gene lookup returns CDR1 KGHSH and CDR2 LQKENI. Per the study methods: Amplification from reference gene primers served as the basis for estimated nucleated cell counts. Assay: immunoSEQ multiplex PCR; the TCRdb copy retains only in-frame clones and omits some. V and J calls and clone size come straight from that table; D and trimming were deduced from the DNA. Altogether 200,000 to 250,000 clones are present, 70% to 90% being singletons, with the ten largest covering roughly 5%.

Sequencing input: peripheral blood. This sequence joins TRBV18 and TRBJ2-1, with 10 bases aligning to TRBD2. This clonotype originated in a woman aged 35 to 49 with acute or convalescent COVID-19. The CDR3 DNA sequence: TGTGCCAGCTCACCACCCCTTCTAGCGGGGGACCACAATGAGCAGTTCTTC. This sequence encodes CASSPPLLAGDHNEQFF.